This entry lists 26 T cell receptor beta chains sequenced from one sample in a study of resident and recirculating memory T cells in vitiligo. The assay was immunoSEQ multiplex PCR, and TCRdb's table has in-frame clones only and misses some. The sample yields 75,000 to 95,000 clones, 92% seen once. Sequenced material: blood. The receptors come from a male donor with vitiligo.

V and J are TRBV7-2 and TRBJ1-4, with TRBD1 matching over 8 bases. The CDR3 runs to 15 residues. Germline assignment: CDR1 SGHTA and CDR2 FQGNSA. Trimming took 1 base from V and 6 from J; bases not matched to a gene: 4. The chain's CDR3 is CASSLDGQGHEKLFF. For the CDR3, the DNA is TGTGCCAGCAGCTTAGATGGACAGGGTCATGAAAAACTGTTTTTT.

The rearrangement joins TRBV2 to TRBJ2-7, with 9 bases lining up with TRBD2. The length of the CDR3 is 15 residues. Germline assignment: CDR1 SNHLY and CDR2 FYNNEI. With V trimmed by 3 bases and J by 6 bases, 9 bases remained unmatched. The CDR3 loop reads CASSESLAGSGEQYF. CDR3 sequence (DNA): TGTGCCAGCAGTGAGAGTCTAGCGGGATCGGGCGAGCAGTACTTC.

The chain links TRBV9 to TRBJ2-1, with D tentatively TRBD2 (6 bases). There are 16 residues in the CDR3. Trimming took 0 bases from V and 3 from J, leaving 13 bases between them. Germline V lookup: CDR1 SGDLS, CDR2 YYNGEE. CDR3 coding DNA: TGTGCCAGCAGCGTAGGGGTAGCGGCCAACTACAATGAGCAGTTCTTC. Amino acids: CASSVGVAANYNEQFF.

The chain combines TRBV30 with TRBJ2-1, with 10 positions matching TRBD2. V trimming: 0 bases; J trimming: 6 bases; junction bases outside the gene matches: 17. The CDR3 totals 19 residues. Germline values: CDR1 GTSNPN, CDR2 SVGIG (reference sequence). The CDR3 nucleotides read TGTGCCTGGAGTGTAAACGGAGCGGGAGGGCCCCTAGGTAGCAATGAGCAGTTCTTC. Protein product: CAWSVNGAGGPLGSNEQFF. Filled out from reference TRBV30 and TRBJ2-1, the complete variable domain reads SQTIHQWPATLVQPVGSPLSLECTVEGTSNPNLYWYRQAAGRGLQLLFYSVGIGQISSEVPQNLSASRPQDRQFILSSKKLLLSDSGFYLCAWSVNGAGGPLGSNEQFFGPGTRLTVL.

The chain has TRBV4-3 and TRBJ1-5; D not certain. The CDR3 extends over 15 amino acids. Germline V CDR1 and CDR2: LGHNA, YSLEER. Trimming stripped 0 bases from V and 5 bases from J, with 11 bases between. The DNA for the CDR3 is TGCGCCAGCAGCCAAGAGTTAGGGAGTTATCAGCCCCAGCATTTT. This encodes CASSQELGSYQPQHF.

The CDR3 is CASSSRRGNPYEQYF. For the CDR3, the DNA is TGTGCCAGCAGTTCCCGAAGGGGCAATCCCTACGAGCAGTACTTC. The V call is TRBV27, the J call TRBJ2-7; D possibly corresponds to TRBD1 (5 bases). Looked up from germline, CDR1 is MNHEY and CDR2 is SMNVEV (reference sequence). CDR3 length: 15 amino acids. V lost 4 bases, J lost 2 bases, and 15 bases lay in between.

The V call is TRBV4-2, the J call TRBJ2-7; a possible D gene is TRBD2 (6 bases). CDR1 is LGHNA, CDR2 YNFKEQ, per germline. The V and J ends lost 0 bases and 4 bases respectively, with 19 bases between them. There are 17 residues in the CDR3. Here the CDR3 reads CASSQDLSGESSYEQYF. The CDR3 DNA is TGTGCCAGCAGCCAAGATCTTTCGGGGGAGTCATCATACGAGCAGTACTTC.

The CDR3 nucleotides read TGTGCCAGCAGTCCGGACAGGAGGGGTGGAAACACCATATATTTT. This encodes CASSPDRRGGNTIYF. The chain uses TRBV6-1 and TRBJ1-3, with 7 bases fitting TRBD1. V was clipped by 5 bases and J by 3 bases; unmatched bases: 7. The CDR3 has 15 amino acids. The germline V gene has CDR1 MNHNS and CDR2 SASEGT.

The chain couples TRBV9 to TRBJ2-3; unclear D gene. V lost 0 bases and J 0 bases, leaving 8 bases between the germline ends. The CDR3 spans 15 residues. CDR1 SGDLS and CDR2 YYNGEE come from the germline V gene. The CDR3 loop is CASSVVGRSTDTQYF. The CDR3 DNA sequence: TGTGCCAGCAGCGTAGTTGGCCGCAGCACAGATACGCAGTATTTT.

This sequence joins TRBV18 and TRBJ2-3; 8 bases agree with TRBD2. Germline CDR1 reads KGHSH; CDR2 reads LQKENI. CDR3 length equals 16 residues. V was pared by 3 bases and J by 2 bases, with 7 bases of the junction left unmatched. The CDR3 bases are TGTGCCAGCTCACCGAGCGGGAGTTCAAACACAGATACGCAGTATTTT. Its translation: CASSPSGSSNTDTQYF.

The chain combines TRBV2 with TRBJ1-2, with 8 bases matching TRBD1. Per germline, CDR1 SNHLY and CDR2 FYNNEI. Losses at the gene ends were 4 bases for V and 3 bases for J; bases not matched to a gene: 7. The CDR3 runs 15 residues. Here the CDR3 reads CASSGGQGGDYGYTF. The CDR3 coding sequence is TGTGCCAGCAGTGGAGGACAGGGAGGTGACTATGGCTACACCTTC.

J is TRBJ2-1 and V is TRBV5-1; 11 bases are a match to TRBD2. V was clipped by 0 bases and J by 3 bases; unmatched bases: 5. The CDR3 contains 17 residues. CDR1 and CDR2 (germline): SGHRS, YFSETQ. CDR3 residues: CASSLAVAGGIYNEQFF. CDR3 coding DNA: TGCGCCAGCAGCTTGGCCGTAGCGGGAGGGATCTACAATGAGCAGTTCTTC. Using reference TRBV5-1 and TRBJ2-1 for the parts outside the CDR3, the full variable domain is KAGVTQTPRYLIKTRGQQVTLSCSPISGHRSVSWYQQTPGQGLQFLFEYFSETQRNKGNFPGRFSGRQFSNSRSEMNVSTLELGDSALYLCASSLAVAGGIYNEQFFGPGTRLTVL.

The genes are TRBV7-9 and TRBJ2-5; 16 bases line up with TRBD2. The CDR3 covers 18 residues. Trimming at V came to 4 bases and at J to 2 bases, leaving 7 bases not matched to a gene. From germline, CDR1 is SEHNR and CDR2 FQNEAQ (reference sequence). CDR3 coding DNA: TGTGCCAGCAGCTCTGGGACTAGCGGGAGGGCCTGGCAAGAGACCCAGTACTTC. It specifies CASSSGTSGRAWQETQYF.

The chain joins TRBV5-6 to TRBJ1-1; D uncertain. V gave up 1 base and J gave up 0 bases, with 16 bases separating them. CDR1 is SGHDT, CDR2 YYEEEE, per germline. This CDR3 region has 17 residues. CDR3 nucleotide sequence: TGTGCCAGCAGCTTGAAACGAACAGTAGGATTGAACACTGAAGCTTTCTTT. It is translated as CASSLKRTVGLNTEAFF.

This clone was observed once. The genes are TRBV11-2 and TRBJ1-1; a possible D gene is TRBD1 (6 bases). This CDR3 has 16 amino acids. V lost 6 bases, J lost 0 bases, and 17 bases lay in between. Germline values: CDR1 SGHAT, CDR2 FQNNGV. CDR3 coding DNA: TGTGCCAGCAGGCCCCTTGGGGGGGCAATGAACACTGAAGCTTTCTTT. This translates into CASRPLGGAMNTEAFF.

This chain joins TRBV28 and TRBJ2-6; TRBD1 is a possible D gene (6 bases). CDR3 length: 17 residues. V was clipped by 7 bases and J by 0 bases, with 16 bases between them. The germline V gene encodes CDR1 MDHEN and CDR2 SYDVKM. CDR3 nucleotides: TGTGCCAGCACCACGGACAGTTTGAGCTCTGGGGCCAACGTCCTGACTTTC. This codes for CASTTDSLSSGANVLTF. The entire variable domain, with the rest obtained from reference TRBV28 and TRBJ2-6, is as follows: DVKVTQSSRYLVKRTGEKVFLECVQDMDHENMFWYRQDPGLGLRLIYFSYDVKMKEKGDIPEGYSVSREKKERFSLILESASTNQTSMYLCASTTDSLSSGANVLTFGAGSRLTVL.

This chain's CDR3 is CASSLQPLAGRHSYSTDTQYF. CDR3 DNA: TGTGCCAGCAGCTTGCAACCACTAGCGGGACGACACTCCTATAGCACAGATACGCAGTATTTT. This chain joins TRBV7-3 and TRBJ2-3; 10 nucleotides match TRBD2. Germline CDR1 is SGHTA and CDR2 is FQGTGA. The V gene end was trimmed by 3 bases and the J gene end by 0 bases; junction bases not matched to a gene: 18. The CDR3 extends over 21 amino acids. The full variable domain, rest sourced from reference TRBV7-3 and TRBJ2-3, is GAGVSQTPSNKVTEKGKYVELRCDPISGHTALYWYRQSLGQGPEFLIYFQGTGAADDSGLPNDRFFAVRPEGSVSTLKIQRTERGDSAVYLCASSLQPLAGRHSYSTDTQYFGPGTRLTVL.

CDR3 coding DNA: TGTGCCAGCAGTGAAAGCGGGTCGAGCTCCTACGAGCAGTACTTC. As protein: CASSESGSSSYEQYF. The chain links TRBV6-1 to TRBJ2-7; the D gene is possibly TRBD2 (6 bases). Germline CDR1 MNHNS, CDR2 SASEGT. V was cut by 2 bases and J by 0 bases, with 11 bases left in between. The CDR3 is made up of 15 amino acids.

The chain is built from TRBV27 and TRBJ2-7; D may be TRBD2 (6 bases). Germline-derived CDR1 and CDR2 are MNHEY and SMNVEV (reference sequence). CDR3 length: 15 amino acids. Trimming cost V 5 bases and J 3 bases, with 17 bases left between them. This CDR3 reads CASSATSTPHYEQYF. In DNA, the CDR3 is TGTGCCAGCAGTGCTACTAGCACCCCCCACTACGAGCAGTACTTC.

The CDR3 DNA is TGTGCCAGCAGTATACAGGGCTCAGGGGCCAACGTCCTGACTTTC. Residues: CASSIQGSGANVLTF. The V gene is TRBV6-5, the J gene TRBJ2-6, with TRBD1 as a possible D gene (6 bases). CDR3 size: 15 residues. From germline, CDR1 is MNHEY and CDR2 SVGAGI. V shed 5 bases and J shed 4 bases, with 12 bases lying between them.

This CDR3 reads CASSTHRGRLGDTQYF. CDR3 in DNA: TGTGCCAGCAGTACCCACAGGGGCCGCTTGGGAGATACGCAGTATTTT. This chain uses TRBV27 with TRBJ2-3; TRBD1 aligns across 7 bases. This CDR3 comprises 16 residues. Germline values: CDR1 MNHEY, CDR2 SMNVEV (reference sequence). After removal of 5 bases from V and 5 bases from J, the junction contained 13 bases not matched to a gene.

DNA for the CDR3: TGCGCCAGCAGTACCGGGACAGGCCCCGGTACGCAGTATTTT. This codes for CASSTGTGPGTQYF. The chain links TRBV5-1 to TRBJ2-3, with 8 bases aligning to TRBD1. The CDR3 has 14 residues. V gave up 5 bases and J gave up 8 bases; unmatched junction bases: 10. Per germline, CDR1 SGHRS and CDR2 YFSETQ. The variable domain in full, completed from reference TRBV5-1 and TRBJ2-3, reads KAGVTQTPRYLIKTRGQQVTLSCSPISGHRSVSWYQQTPGQGLQFLFEYFSETQRNKGNFPGRFSGRQFSNSRSEMNVSTLELGDSALYLCASSTGTGPGTQYFGPGTRLTVL.

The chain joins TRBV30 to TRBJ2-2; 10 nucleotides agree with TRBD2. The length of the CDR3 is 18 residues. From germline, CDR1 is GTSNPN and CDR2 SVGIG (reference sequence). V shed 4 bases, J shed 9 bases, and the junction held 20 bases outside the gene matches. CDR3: CAWNTKRGAGGPVRELFF. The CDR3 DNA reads TGTGCCTGGAATACGAAAAGGGGAGCGGGAGGGCCTGTAAGGGAGCTGTTTTTT. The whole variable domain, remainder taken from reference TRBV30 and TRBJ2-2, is SQTIHQWPATLVQPVGSPLSLECTVEGTSNPNLYWYRQAAGRGLQLLFYSVGIGQISSEVPQNLSASRPQDRQFILSSKKLLLSDSGFYLCAWNTKRGAGGPVRELFFGEGSRLTVL.

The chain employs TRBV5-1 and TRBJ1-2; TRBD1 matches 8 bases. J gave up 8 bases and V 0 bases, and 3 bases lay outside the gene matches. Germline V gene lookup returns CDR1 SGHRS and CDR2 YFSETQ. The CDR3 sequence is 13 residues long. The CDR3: CASSLGTGLGYTF. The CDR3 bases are TGCGCCAGCAGCTTGGGGACAGGGTTGGGCTACACCTTC. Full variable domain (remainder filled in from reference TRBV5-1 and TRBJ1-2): KAGVTQTPRYLIKTRGQQVTLSCSPISGHRSVSWYQQTPGQGLQFLFEYFSETQRNKGNFPGRFSGRQFSNSRSEMNVSTLELGDSALYLCASSLGTGLGYTFGSGTRLTVV.

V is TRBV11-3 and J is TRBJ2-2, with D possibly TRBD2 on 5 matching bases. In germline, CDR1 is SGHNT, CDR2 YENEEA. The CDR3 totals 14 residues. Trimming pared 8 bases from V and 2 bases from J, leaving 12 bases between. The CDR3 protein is CASGDYANTGELFF. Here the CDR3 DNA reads TGTGCCAGCGGCGACTACGCCAACACCGGGGAGCTGTTTTTT.

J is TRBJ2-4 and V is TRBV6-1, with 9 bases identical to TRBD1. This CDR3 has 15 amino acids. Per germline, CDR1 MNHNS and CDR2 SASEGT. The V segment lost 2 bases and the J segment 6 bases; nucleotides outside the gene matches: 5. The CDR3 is CASSEPRTGANIQYF. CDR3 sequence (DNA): TGTGCCAGCAGTGAACCCCGGACAGGGGCAAACATTCAGTACTTC.